Only one count was recorded for the clone carrying this T cell receptor beta chain. Its specificity is not known. The germline gives CDR1 SGHDN, CDR2 FVKESK. V was pared by 2 bases and J by 5 bases, with 6 bases of the junction left unmatched. The CDR3 extends over 15 amino acids. RNA transcripts yielded amplified TCR beta CDR3 regions. TCR CDR3 regions were first amplified by RT-PCR with HTBI primers. Using its own MiXCR run on the multiplex PCR reads, TCRdb lists one record per CDR3 protein. The sample includes about 720,000 distinct CDR3 sequences, roughly 20% of them seen just once. The data belong to a study of T cells in Graves' hyperthyroidism and ophthalmopathy. Study information: Peripheral blood was drawn at first diagnosis, prior to all treatment.

On the basis of clinical symptoms, serum thyroxine and TRAb, thyroid ultrasound and orbital computed tomography, diagnoses were made. The study, taken as a whole, reports: Prediction of ophthalmopathy progression came a median approximately 6.5 months pre-onset.

The sample was blood. This clonotype was obtained from a woman aged 50 to 60 with Graves' hyperthyroidism that later progressed to Graves' ophthalmopathy. The V gene is TRBV14, the J gene TRBJ2-1, with 7 nucleotides matching TRBD2. CDR3 residues: CASSQPGLLNNEQFF. In DNA form, the CDR3 reads TGTGCCAGCAGCCAACCGGGACTACTGAACAATGAGCAGTTCTTC.